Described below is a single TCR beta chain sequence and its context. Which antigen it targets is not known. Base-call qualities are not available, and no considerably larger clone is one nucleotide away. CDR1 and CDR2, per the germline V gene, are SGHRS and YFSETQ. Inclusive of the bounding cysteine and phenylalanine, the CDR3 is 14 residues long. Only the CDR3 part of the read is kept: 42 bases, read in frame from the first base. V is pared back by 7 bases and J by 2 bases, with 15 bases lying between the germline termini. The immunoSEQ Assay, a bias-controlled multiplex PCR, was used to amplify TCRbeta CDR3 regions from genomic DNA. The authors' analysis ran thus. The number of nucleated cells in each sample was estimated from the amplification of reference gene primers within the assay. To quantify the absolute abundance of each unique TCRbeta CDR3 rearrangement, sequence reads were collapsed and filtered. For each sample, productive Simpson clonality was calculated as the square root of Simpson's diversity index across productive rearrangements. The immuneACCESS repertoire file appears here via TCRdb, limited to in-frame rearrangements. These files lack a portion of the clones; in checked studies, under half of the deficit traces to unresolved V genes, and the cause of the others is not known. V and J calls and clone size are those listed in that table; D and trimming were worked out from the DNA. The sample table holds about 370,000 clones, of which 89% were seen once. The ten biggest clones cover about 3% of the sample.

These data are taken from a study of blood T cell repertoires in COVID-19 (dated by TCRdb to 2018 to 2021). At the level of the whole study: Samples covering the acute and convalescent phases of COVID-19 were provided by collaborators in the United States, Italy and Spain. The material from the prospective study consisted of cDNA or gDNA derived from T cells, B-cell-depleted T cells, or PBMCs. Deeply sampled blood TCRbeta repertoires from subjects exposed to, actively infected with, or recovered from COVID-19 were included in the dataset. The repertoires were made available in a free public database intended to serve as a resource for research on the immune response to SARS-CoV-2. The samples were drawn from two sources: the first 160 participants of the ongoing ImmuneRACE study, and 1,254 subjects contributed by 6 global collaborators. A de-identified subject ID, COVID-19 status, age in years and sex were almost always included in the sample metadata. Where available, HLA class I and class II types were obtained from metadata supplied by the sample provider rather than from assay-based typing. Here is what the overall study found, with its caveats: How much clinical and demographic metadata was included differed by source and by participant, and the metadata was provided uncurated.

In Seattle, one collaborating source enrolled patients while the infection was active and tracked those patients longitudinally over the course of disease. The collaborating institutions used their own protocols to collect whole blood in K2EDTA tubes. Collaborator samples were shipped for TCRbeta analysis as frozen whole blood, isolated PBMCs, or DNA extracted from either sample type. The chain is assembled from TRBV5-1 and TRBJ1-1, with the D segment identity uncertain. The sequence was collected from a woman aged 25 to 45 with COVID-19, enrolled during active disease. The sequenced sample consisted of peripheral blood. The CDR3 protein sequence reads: CASRVPPGNTEAFF. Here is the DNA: TGCGCCAGCCGCGTACCGCCAGGCAACACTGAAGCTTTCTTT.